This T cell receptor beta chain was recorded in a study of shared clonotypes between healthy human individuals. General study results and limits: Against clonotypes common to all four donors, non-shared ones had lower generation probabilities.

V shed 3 bases and J 8 bases; nucleotides not matched to a gene: 8. In germline, CDR1 is KGHSH, CDR2 LQKENI. This CDR3 contains 14 residues. The deep-level immunoSEQ assay was used. Assay: immunoSEQ multiplex PCR; the TCRdb copy retains only in-frame clones and omits some. This sample yields about 2.4 million clones, of which 80% to 95% are seen a single time; about 0.34% belongs to the top ten. Note on this clone: What it binds is unknown.

The TCR was taken from a man aged 18 to 35 in good health. Some clones in this sample may be carry-over from other donors' samples. The rearrangement joins TRBV18 to TRBJ1-2; TRBD1 aligns across 8 bases. Sequenced sample: naive CD4+ T cells from PBMCs. As for subset: CD45RA+ positively selected. The CDR3 protein is CASSPAGQGRGYTF. The CDR3 region has the DNA TGTGCCAGCTCACCCGCCGGACAGGGTCGCGGCTACACCTTC.